Detailed here is one TCR beta chain. Its antigen is unidentified. The data belong to a study of T cell responses to AZD1222 COVID-19 vaccine. Study-wide results and caveats: Just five or six AZD1222 recipients were seropositive at baseline. Donors were mostly white British, more females; clonal diversity possibly underestimated. In all cases, repertoires were sampled only after the peak T cell response.

The CDR3 extends over 20 amino acids. TCRdb's copy holds only in-frame clones and misses some; the assay was immunoSEQ multiplex PCR. The table has just over 150,000 clones, about 90% seen once. Recipients boosted at about 4 weeks or about 12 weeks are pooled. This TCR was sampled from an adult who received the AZD1222 COVID-19 vaccine. Sample: peripheral blood, taken 28 days after the second AZD1222 dose. This chain connects TRBV21-1 to TRBJ2-1; the table's D call, TRBD2, has no DNA check behind it. TRBV21-1 is labeled a pseudogene. CDR3 sequence (DNA): TGTGCCAGCAGCAAAAATTTGACTAGCTTTGAGGCCTCCCCCTACAATGAGCAGTTCTTC. Translation gives CASSKNLTSFEASPYNEQFF.